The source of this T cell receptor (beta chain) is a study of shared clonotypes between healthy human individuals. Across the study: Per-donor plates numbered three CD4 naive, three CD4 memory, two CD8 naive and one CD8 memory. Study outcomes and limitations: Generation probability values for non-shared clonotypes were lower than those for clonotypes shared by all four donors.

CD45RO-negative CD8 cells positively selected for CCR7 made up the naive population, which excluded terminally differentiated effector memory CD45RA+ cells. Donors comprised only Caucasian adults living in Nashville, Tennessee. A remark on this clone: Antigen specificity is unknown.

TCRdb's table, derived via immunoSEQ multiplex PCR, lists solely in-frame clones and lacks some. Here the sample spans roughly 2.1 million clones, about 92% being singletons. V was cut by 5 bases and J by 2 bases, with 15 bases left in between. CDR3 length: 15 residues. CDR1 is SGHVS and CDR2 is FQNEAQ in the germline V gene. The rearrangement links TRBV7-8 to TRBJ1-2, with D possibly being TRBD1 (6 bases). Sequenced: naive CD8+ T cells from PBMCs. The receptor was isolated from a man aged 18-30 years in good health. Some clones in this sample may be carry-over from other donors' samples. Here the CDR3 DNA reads TGTGCCAGCAGCATAACGGGACATCCAAACTATGGCTACACCTTC. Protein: CASSITGHPNYGYTF.